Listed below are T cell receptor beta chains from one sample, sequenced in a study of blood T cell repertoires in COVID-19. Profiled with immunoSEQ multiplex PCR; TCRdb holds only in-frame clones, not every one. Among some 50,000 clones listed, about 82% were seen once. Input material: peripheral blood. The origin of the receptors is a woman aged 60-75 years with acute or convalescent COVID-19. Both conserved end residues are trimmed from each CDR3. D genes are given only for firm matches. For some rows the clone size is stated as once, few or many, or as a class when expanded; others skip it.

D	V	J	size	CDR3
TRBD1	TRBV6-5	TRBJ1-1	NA	ASGTGVSTEAF
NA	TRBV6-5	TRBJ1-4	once	ASSYDASREKLF
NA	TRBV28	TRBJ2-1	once	ASSSSTRNEQF
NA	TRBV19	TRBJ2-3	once	ASSTLLGTDTQY
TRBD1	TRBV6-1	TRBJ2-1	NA	ASSEDRAYNEQF
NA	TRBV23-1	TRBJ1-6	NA	ASSLTGRARNSPLH
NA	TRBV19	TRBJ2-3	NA	ASSPQLTDTQY
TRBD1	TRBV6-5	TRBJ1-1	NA	ASSYTYGQGDTEAF
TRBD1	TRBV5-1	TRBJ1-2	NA	ASSSGQGGPFNYGYT
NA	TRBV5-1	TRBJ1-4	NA	ASSLGLAGEKLF
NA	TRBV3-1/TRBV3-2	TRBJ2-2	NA	ASSQGRLGNTGELF
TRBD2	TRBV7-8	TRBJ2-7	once	ASSLSPGLAYEQY
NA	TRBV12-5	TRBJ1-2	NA	ASGPGTSSGYT
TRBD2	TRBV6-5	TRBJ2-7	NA	ASSPWTSGSYEQY
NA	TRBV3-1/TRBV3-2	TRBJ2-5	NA	ASSYGRTQY
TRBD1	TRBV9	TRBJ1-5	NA	ASSATGGNQPQH
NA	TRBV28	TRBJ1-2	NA	ASSSGQYGYT
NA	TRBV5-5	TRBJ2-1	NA	ASDRARVGNEQF
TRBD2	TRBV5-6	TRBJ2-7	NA	ASSSRLAGVIYEQY
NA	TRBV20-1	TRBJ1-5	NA	SASSGDQPQH
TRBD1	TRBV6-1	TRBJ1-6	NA	ASSDPTGVSPLH
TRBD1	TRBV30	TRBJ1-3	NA	AWSAGQAPGNTIY
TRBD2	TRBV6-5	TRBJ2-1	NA	ASRLSGSSYNEQF
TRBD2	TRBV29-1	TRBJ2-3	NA	SVGGGVLDTQY
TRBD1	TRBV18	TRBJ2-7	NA	ASSPLGTEREQY
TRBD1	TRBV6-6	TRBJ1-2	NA	ASSRDGTGGNGYT
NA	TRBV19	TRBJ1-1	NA	ASSIGNLANTEAF
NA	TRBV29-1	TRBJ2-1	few	SVVPWRTAEGEQF
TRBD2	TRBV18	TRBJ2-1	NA	ASSPPGTSFDEQF
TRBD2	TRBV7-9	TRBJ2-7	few	ASSLEPGGSSYEQY
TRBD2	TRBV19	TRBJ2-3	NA	ASSPLFETSGTDTQY
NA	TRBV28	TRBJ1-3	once	ASSPGQSGNTIY
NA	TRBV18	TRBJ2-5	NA	ASQPVTGQETQY
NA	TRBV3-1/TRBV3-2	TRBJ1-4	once	ASSPGQRPTNEKLF
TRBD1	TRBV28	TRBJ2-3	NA	ASSLIRQGPLGDTQY
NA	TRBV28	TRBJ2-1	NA	ASVRGLVQNEQF
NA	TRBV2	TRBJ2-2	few	ASSEGAGGELF
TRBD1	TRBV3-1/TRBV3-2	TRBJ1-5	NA	ASSPGTGSQPQH
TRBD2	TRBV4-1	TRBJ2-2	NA	ASSLLGGRGGTGELF
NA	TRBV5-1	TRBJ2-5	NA	ASSLDGTPQETQY
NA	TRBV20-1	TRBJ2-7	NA	SANEFNEQY
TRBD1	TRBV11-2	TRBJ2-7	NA	ASSTDGTGAYEQY
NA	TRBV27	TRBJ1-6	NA	ASSPWRGPGNSPLH
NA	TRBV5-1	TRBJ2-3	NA	ASSLTGYATDTQY
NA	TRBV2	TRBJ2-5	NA	ASRFNVETQY
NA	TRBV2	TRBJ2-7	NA	ASSGSSSSYEQY
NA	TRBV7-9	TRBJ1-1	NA	ASSLDGGDTEAF
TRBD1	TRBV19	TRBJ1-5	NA	ASSHYIQGASQPQH
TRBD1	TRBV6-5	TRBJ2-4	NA	ASSSPGAGTVIQY
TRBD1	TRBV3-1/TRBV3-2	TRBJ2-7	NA	ASSQGLGTEHYEQY
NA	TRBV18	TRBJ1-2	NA	ASSPRGDGPYGYT
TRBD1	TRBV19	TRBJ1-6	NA	ASSIVGTGSSPLH
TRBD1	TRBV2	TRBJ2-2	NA	ASRAIGQGAGELF
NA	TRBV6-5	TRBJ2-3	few	ASSYSLAEDTQY
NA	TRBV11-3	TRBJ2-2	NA	ASSLRGNTGELF